The 2 T cell receptor beta chains below come from one sample, sequenced in a study of beta chain features in type 1 diabetes. The study, taken as a whole, reports: Within each of all four CD4+ subsets, Type 1 diabetes patients had TCRB CDR3s that were moderately but significantly shorter.

The sequenced template was cDNA made from the entire isolated RNA. Profiling relied on immunoSEQ multiplex PCR, and the TCRdb table lists in-frame clones only, not all of them. The sample has roughly 230,000 clones; approximately 11% are singletons. These TCRs are of unknown antigen specificity. Sample: naive CD4+ T cells from blood. The source of these receptors is a man in his thirties or forties with type 1 diabetes.

A few counts support this clone. This chain links TRBV29-1 with TRBJ1-3; D ambiguous. The ends were cut back, 4 bases at V and 0 bases at J, with 7 bases in the middle. Germline V gives CDR1 SQVTM, CDR2 ANQGSEA. CDR3 length: 13 residues. The CDR3 DNA sequence: TGCAGCGTTGCTACCTCCTCTGGAAACACCATATATTTT. This encodes CSVATSSGNTIYF.

This clone was observed a handful of times. The chain combines TRBV7-2 with TRBJ2-1; 10 bases align to TRBD1. Losses at the gene ends were 5 bases for V and 7 bases for J; bases not matched to a gene: 14. The CDR3 consists of 17 residues. Per the germline V gene, CDR1 is SGHTA and CDR2 is FQGNSA. The CDR3, as DNA: TGTGCCAGCAGCCAAGAGTGGAGACAGGGGGCCAGGAATGAGCAGTTCTTC. It encodes CASSQEWRQGARNEQFF. The variable domain in full, with the rest retrieved from reference TRBV7-2 and TRBJ2-1, is GAGVSQSPSNKVTEKGKDVELRCDPISGHTALYWYRQSLGQGLEFLIYFQGNSAPDKSGLPSDRFSAERTGGSVSTLTIQRTQQEDSAVYLCASSQEWRQGARNEQFFGPGTRLTVL.